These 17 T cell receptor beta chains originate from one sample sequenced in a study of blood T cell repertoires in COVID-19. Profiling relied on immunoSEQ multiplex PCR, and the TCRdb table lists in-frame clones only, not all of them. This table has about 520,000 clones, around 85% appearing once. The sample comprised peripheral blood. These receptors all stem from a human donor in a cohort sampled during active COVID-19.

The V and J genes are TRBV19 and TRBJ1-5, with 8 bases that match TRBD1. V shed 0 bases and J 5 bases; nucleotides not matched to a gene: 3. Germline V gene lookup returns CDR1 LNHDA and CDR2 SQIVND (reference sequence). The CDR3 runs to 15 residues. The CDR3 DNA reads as TGTGCCAGTAGTATAGAGGCAGGGGGCTATCAGCCCCAGCATTTT. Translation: CASSIEAGGYQPQHF.

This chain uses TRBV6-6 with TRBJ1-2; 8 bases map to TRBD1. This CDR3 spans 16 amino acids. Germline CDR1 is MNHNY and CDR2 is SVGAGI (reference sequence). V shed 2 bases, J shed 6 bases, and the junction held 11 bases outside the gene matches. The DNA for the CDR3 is TGTGCCAGCAGTTACGAGGGCAGGGGGCGCCTTAATGGCTACACCTTC. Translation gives CASSYEGRGRLNGYTF.

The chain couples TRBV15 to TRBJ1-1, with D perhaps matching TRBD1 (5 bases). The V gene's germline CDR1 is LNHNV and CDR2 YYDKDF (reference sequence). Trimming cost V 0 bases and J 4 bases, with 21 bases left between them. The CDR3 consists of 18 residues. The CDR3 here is CATSRDPRKQVPGTEAFF. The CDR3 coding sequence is TGTGCCACCAGCAGAGATCCTCGAAAACAGGTGCCGGGCACTGAAGCTTTCTTT.

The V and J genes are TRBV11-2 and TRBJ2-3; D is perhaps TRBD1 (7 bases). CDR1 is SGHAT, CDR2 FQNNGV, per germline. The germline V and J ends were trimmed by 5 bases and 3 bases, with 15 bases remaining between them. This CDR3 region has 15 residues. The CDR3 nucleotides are TGTGCCAGCAGCCGCGCGGGACAGCCTACAGATACGCAGTATTTT. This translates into CASSRAGQPTDTQYF.

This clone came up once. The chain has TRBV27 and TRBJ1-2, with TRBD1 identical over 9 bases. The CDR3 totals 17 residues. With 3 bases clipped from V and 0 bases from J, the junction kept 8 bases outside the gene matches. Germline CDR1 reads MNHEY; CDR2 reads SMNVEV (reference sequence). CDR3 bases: TGTGCCAGCAGTTTTTACAGGACAGGGGCAGCTAACTATGGCTACACCTTC. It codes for CASSFYRTGAANYGYTF.

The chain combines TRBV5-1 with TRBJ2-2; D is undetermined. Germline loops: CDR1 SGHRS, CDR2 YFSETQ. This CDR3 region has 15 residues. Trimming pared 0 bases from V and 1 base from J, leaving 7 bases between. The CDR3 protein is CASSLGRLNTGELFF. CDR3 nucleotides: TGCGCCAGCAGCTTGGGTCGACTGAACACCGGGGAGCTGTTTTTT.

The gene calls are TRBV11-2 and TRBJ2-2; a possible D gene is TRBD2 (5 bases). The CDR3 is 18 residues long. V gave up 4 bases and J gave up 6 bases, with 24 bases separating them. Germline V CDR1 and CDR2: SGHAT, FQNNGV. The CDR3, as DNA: TGTGCCAGCAGCTCCAGACGTGGACTGGCTACAATTGCCGGGGAGCTGTTTTTT. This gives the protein CASSSRRGLATIAGELFF.

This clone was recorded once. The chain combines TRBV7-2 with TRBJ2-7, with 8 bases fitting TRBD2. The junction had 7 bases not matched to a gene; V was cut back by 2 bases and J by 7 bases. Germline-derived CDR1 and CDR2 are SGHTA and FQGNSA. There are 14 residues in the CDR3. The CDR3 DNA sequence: TGTGCCAGCAGCTTAACGGGAGGGCCGGGGGAGCAGTACTTC. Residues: CASSLTGGPGEQYF.

CDR3 in DNA: TGTGCCAGCAGTTTAACAATCTCACTAGCGGGAGTAGATACGCAGTATTTT. Translating it yields CASSLTISLAGVDTQYF. The rearrangement uses TRBV27 and TRBJ2-3; 11 bases agree with TRBD2. The CDR3 is made up of 17 amino acids. V was pared by 2 bases and J by 5 bases, with 9 bases of the junction left unmatched. Germline V lookup: CDR1 MNHEY, CDR2 SMNVEV (reference sequence).

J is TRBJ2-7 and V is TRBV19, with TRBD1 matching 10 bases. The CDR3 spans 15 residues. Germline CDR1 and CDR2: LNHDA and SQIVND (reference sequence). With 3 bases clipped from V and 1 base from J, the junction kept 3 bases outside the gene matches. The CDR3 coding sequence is TGTGCCAGTAGTATCATGGACAGGGGGTCCTACGAGCAGTACTTC. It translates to CASSIMDRGSYEQYF.

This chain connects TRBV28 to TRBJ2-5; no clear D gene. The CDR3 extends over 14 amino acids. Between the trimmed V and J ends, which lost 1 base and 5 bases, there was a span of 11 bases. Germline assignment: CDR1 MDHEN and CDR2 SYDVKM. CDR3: CASSLLEVRETQYF. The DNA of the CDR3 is TGTGCCAGCAGTTTATTGGAAGTCAGGGAGACCCAGTACTTC.

The CDR3 sequence is CASSSDLGGSEQFF. In nucleotides, the CDR3 is TGCGCCAGCAGCTCTGATTTAGGGGGCAGCGAGCAGTTCTTC. The chain joins TRBV5-1 to TRBJ2-1, with 7 nucleotides matching TRBD1. V gave up 3 bases and J gave up 10 bases; unmatched junction bases: 10. In germline, CDR1 is SGHRS, CDR2 YFSETQ. This CDR3 is 14 amino acids long.

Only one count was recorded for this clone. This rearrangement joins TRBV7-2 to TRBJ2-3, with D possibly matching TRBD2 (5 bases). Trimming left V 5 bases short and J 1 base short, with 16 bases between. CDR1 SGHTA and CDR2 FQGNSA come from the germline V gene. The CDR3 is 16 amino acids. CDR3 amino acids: CASSPRSAGGTDTQYF. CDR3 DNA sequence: TGTGCCAGCAGCCCCCGTTCGGCGGGTGGCACAGATACGCAGTATTTT.

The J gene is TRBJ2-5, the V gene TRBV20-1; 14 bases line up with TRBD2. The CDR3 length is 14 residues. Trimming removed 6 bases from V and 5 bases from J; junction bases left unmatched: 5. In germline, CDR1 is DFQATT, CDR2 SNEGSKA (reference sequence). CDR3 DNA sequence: TGCAGTGCAAGTGGGACTAGCGGGAGTGAGACCCAGTACTTC. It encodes CSASGTSGSETQYF.

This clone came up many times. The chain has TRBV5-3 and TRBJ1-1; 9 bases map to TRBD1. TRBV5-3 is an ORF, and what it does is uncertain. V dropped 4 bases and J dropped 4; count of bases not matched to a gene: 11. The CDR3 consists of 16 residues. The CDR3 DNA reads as TGTGCCAGAAGCGTGGGACAGGGATCGTTTCGCACTGAAGCTTTCTTT. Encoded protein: CARSVGQGSFRTEAFF.

Here the CDR3 reads CASTTGRGARFNTF. The CDR3 bases are TGTGCCAGCACCACCGGGAGGGGTGCGAGATTCAACACCTTC. The gene calls are TRBV11-2 and TRBJ1-2, with a tentative D call TRBD1 (5 bases). Trimming took 7 bases from V and 12 from J, leaving 24 bases between them. Germline CDR1 and CDR2: SGHAT and FQNNGV. This CDR3 is 14 amino acids long.

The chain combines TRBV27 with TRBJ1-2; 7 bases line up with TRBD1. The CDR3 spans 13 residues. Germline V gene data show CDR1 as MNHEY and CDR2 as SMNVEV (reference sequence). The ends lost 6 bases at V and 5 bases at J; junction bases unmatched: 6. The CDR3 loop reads CASSLQGIYGYTF. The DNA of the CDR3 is TGTGCCAGCAGCCTACAGGGGATATATGGCTACACCTTC.